The 15 T cell receptor beta chains below were found in one sample sequenced in a study of OX40 agonist ivuxolimab in advanced cancers. Sequenced by immunoSEQ multiplex PCR; TCRdb stores in-frame clones only, minus some. This table holds 40,000 or so clones, roughly 80% found once. Source: CD4+ or CD8+ T cells sorted from blood, taken in a trial of the OX40 agonist ivuxolimab. The receptors stem from an adult with an advanced solid tumor such as melanoma, head and neck, liver or kidney cancer.

The chain combines TRBV28 with TRBJ2-7; 7 bases map to TRBD2. The CDR3 extends over 14 amino acids. CDR1 is MDHEN, CDR2 SYDVKM, per germline. The V and J ends lost 7 bases and 2 bases, in that order; junction bases with no gene match: 8. CDR3: CASNFARGAYEQYF. The CDR3 DNA sequence: TGTGCCAGCAACTTCGCCCGGGGGGCCTACGAGCAGTACTTC.

As DNA, the CDR3 is TGTGCCAGCTCACCCCAGAATAACAATGAGCAGTTCTTC. Translating it yields CASSPQNNNEQFF. The V gene is TRBV18, the J gene TRBJ2-1; D remains ambiguous. The CDR3 extends over 13 amino acids. With 3 bases removed from V and 5 bases from J, the gap between germline ends came to 8 bases. Germline loops: CDR1 KGHSH, CDR2 LQKENI.

The chain is built from TRBV7-9 and TRBJ2-1; D might be TRBD2 (6 bases). This CDR3 spans 13 amino acids. Germline assignment: CDR1 SEHNR and CDR2 FQNEAQ (reference sequence). V dropped 6 bases and J dropped 5 bases, with 11 bases sitting between them. Here the CDR3 DNA reads TGTGCCAGCAGGCGGGACTTAAACAATGAGCAGTTCTTC. Translation gives CASRRDLNNEQFF.

Only one count was recorded for this clone. V usage is TRBV28 and J usage is TRBJ2-1; D might be TRBD2 (6 bases). This CDR3 is 15 amino acids long. V lost 3 bases to trimming and J lost 0 bases, with 9 bases between them. CDR1 and CDR2 from the germline V gene are MDHEN and SYDVKM. CDR3: CASSFLASSYNEQFF. The DNA for the CDR3 is TGTGCCAGCAGTTTCCTAGCGAGCTCCTACAATGAGCAGTTCTTC.

V usage is TRBV5-4 and J usage is TRBJ1-4; tentatively, D is TRBD1 (5 bases). The CDR3 has 15 amino acids. Germline assignment: CDR1 SGHNT and CDR2 YYREEE (reference sequence). V was shortened by 4 bases and J by 8 bases, with 18 bases between the two germline ends. CDR3: CASSLTGNPQEKLFF. The CDR3 bases are TGTGCCAGCAGCCTCACAGGAAACCCACAGGAAAAACTGTTTTTT. Filled out from reference TRBV5-4 and TRBJ1-4, the complete variable domain reads ETGVTQSPTHLIKTRGQQVTLRCSSQSGHNTVSWYQQALGQGPQFIFQYYREEENGRGNFPPRFSGLQFPNYSSELNVNALELDDSALYLCASSLTGNPQEKLFFGSGTQLSVL.

The sample holds one count of this clone. The chain joins TRBV10-3 to TRBJ1-1; 7 positions match TRBD1. CDR1 ENHRY and CDR2 SYGVKD come from the germline V gene. The CDR3 is 14 amino acids. With V trimmed by 5 bases and J by 1 base, 4 bases remained unmatched. The CDR3 protein is CAISIRQGNTEAFF. CDR3 sequence (DNA): TGTGCCATCAGTATCCGACAGGGGAACACTGAAGCTTTCTTT.

This clone has just one count. This chain connects TRBV5-1 to TRBJ1-1; TRBD1 might be the D (6 bases). CDR3 length: 16 residues. V lost 0 bases and J 1 base, leaving 13 bases between the germline ends. Germline CDR1 SGHRS, CDR2 YFSETQ. The CDR3 reads CASSLAGGQANTEAFF. The CDR3 DNA follows: TGCGCCAGCAGCTTGGCCGGGGGGCAGGCGAACACTGAAGCTTTCTTT.

DNA for the CDR3: TGTGCCAGCAAGTTTTCTGGGGGGGAGCAGTACTTC. Encoded protein: CASKFSGGEQYF. V is TRBV6-1 and J is TRBJ2-7; weak D call: TRBD2 (6 bases). This CDR3 region has 12 residues. Germline V CDR1 and CDR2: MNHNS, SASEGT. V dropped 7 bases and J dropped 7 bases, with 14 bases sitting between them.

A few counts support this clone. The V and J genes are TRBV7-5 and TRBJ1-2; TRBD1, the D gene given by the table, was not confirmed from the DNA. TRBV7-5 is described as a pseudogene. The length of the CDR3 is 15 residues. The CDR3 here is CVRSAPTGLNYGYTF. The CDR3 nucleotides read TGTGTCAGAAGCGCCCCGACAGGGCTTAACTATGGCTACACCTTC.

The chain combines TRBV6-6 with TRBJ2-7, with TRBD1 matching 10 bases. Germline CDR1 reads MNHNY; CDR2 reads SVGAGI (reference sequence). This CDR3 has 14 residues. The junction had 3 bases not matched to a gene; V was cut back by 5 bases and J by 2 bases. The CDR3 region is CASSIGQGAYEQYF. CDR3 nucleotides: TGTGCCAGCAGTATAGGACAGGGGGCCTACGAGCAGTACTTC.

The gene calls are TRBV6-4 and TRBJ2-1; weak D call: TRBD2 (5 bases). Germline V lookup: CDR1 MRHNA, CDR2 SNTAGT. V lost 7 bases to trimming and J lost 5 bases, with 9 bases between them. CDR3 length equals 12 residues. DNA of the CDR3: TGTGCCAGCAAGCGGCGGAACAATGAGCAGTTCTTC. Translating gives CASKRRNNEQFF.

This rearrangement joins TRBV13 to TRBJ2-7; D uncertain. Germline CDR1 reads PRHDT; CDR2 reads FYEKMQ (reference sequence). V was cut by 7 bases and J by 0 bases, with 13 bases left in between. The CDR3 runs 14 residues. In DNA form, the CDR3 reads TGTGCCAGCATTAGGTCTGAGAGCTCCTACGAGCAGTACTTC. This sequence encodes CASIRSESSYEQYF.

J is TRBJ2-3 and V is TRBV2; D assignment may be TRBD1 or TRBD2 (5 bases each). The germline V and J ends were trimmed by 6 bases and 4 bases, with 8 bases remaining between them. CDR1 is SNHLY and CDR2 is FYNNEI in the germline V gene. The CDR3 is 12 residues long. The CDR3 reads CASRGVPDTQYF. Written as DNA, the CDR3 is TGTGCCAGCAGGGGGGTTCCAGATACGCAGTATTTT.

The gene calls are TRBV10-1 and TRBJ1-5, with TRBD1 matching over 9 bases. The germline V gene has CDR1 WNHNN and CDR2 SYGVQD (reference sequence). CDR3 length: 18 amino acids. Trimming cost V 2 bases and J 0 bases; bases outside gene matches: 8. DNA for the CDR3: TGCGCCAGCAGTGAGACAGGGGGCGCGGGGTATAGCAATCAGCCCCAGCATTTT. Its translation is CASSETGGAGYSNQPQHF.

V is TRBV7-3 and J is TRBJ1-2; perhaps TRBD1 as D (6 bases). The CDR3 extends over 14 amino acids. Trimming left V 0 bases short and J 6 bases short, with 11 bases between. Germline V gives CDR1 SGHTA, CDR2 FQGTGA. The CDR3 loop reads CASSLTAQGHGYTF. The CDR3 DNA follows: TGTGCCAGCAGCTTAACGGCACAGGGCCATGGCTACACCTTC.